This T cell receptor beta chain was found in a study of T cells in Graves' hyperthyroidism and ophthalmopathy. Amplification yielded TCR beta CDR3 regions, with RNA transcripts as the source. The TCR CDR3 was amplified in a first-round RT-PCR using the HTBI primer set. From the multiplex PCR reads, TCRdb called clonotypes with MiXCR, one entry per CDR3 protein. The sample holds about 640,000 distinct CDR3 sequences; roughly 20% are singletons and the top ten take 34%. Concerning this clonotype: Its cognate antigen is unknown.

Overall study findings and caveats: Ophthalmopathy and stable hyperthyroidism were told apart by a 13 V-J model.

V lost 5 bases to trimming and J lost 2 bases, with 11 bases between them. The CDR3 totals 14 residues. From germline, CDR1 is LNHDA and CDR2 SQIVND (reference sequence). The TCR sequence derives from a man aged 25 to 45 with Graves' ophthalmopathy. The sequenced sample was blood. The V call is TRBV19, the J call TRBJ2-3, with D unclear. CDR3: CASSVRDDTDTQYF. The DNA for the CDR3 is TGTGCCAGTAGTGTAAGGGATGACACAGATACGCAGTATTTT.